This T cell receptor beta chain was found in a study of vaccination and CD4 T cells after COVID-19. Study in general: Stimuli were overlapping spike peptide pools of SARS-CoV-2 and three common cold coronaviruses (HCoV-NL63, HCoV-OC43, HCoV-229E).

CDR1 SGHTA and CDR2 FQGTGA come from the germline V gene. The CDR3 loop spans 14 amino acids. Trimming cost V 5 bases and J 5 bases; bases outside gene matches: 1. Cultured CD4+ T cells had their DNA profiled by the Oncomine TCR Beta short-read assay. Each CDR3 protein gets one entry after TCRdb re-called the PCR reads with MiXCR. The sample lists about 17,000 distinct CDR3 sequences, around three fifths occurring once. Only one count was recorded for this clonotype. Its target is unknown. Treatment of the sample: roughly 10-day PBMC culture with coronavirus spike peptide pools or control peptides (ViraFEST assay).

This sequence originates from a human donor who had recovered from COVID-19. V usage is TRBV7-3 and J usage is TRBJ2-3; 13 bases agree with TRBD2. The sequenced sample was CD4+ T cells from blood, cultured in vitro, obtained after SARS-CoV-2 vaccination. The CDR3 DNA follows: TGTGCCAGCAGCCGACTAGCGGGAGGAGATACGCAGTATTTT. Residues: CASSRLAGGDTQYF.